The next 9 T cell receptor beta chains were all read from a single sample in a study of patients and donors after allogeneic stem cell transplantation. TCRdb reprocessed the RT-PCR reads via MiXCR and lists one record per CDR3 protein. The sample yields 20,000 or so distinct CDR3 sequences, 4.5% to 6% seen once. Sequencing input: blood, either unsorted or a sorted T cell fraction (not recorded which). These receptors were obtained from a human donor who was either an allogeneic HSCT recipient or a stem cell or donor lymphocyte infusion donor (not recorded which). It is not recorded whose cells these are; they may come from a transplant donor.

This clonotype appeared many times. This chain links TRBV6-1 with TRBJ2-7; 10 bases are shared with TRBD2. The CDR3 runs to 16 residues. J gave up 0 bases and V 0 bases, and 2 bases lay outside the gene matches. Looked up from germline, CDR1 is MNHNS and CDR2 is SASEGT. The CDR3 sequence is CASSEASSGGSYEQYF. DNA of the CDR3: TGTGCCAGCAGTGAAGCTTCTAGCGGGGGCTCCTACGAGCAGTACTTC.

The genes are TRBV5-1 and TRBJ1-3, with D perhaps TRBD1 (6 bases). The V and J ends lost 4 bases and 2 bases respectively, with 13 bases between them. The CDR3 sequence is 15 residues long. Per germline, CDR1 SGHRS and CDR2 YFSETQ. In DNA form, the CDR3 reads TGCGCCAGCAGCCCAGGTGGACAGACTGGAAACACCATATATTTT. Translating it yields CASSPGGQTGNTIYF. The full variable domain, in which reference TRBV5-1 and TRBJ1-3 provide the parts outside the CDR3, is KAGVTQTPRYLIKTRGQQVTLSCSPISGHRSVSWYQQTPGQGLQFLFEYFSETQRNKGNFPGRFSGRQFSNSRSEMNVSTLELGDSALYLCASSPGGQTGNTIYFGEGSWLTVV.

This clonotype is labeled as medium-sized. V usage is TRBV11-2 and J usage is TRBJ2-3, with 9 bases matching TRBD2. The trim removed 1 base at V and 4 bases at J, leaving 6 bases unmatched. This CDR3 comprises 16 residues. Germline-derived CDR1 and CDR2 are SGHAT and FQNNGV. The CDR3 reads CASSLVGGGASDTQYF. The CDR3 nucleotides read TGTGCCAGCAGCTTAGTGGGCGGGGGGGCCTCAGATACGCAGTATTTT.

This clonotype was found a few times. This chain links TRBV7-6 with TRBJ2-5, with 8 bases matching TRBD1. CDR1 and CDR2 (germline): SGHVS, FNYEAQ. This CDR3 comprises 16 residues. Trimming removed 2 bases from V and 4 bases from J; junction bases left unmatched: 9. The CDR3 sequence is CASSLFRQGARETQYF. The CDR3 coding sequence is TGTGCCAGCAGCTTATTTCGGCAGGGGGCTAGAGAGACCCAGTACTTC.

This clonotype was detected ten times or more. The chain links TRBV5-4 to TRBJ2-2; 9 bases map to TRBD1. The V and J ends lost 4 bases and 1 base, in that order; junction bases with no gene match: 2. The CDR3 runs 15 residues. The germline V gene has CDR1 SGHNT and CDR2 YYREEE (reference sequence). CDR3 coding DNA: TGTGCCAGCAGCCAGGGACAGGGGAACACCGGGGAGCTGTTTTTT. Encoded protein: CASSQGQGNTGELFF.

This clonotype has ten or more counts. The chain carries TRBV24-1 and TRBJ1-1, with TRBD1 matching 7 bases. The junction had 4 bases not matched to a gene; V was cut back by 2 bases and J by 2 bases. From germline, CDR1 is KGHDR and CDR2 SFDVKD. This CDR3 has 15 amino acids. The CDR3, as DNA: TGTGCCACCAGTGATTCAGGGGGTGGTAACACTGAAGCTTTCTTT. Translated: CATSDSGGGNTEAFF.

This clonotype was detected a few times. The V call is TRBV4-1, the J call TRBJ2-1; D unclear. Germline values: CDR1 MGHRA, CDR2 YSYEKL. Between the trimmed V and J ends, which lost 7 bases and 0 bases, there was a span of 16 bases. The CDR3 runs 16 residues. CDR3: CASILKGASSYNEQFF. The DNA of the CDR3 is TGCGCCAGCATCCTAAAGGGCGCGAGCTCCTACAATGAGCAGTTCTTC.

This clonotype was counted many times. V gene TRBV2 combines with J gene TRBJ1-6; D possibly corresponds to TRBD1 (5 bases). Germline loops: CDR1 SNHLY, CDR2 FYNNEI. V lost 8 bases to trimming and J lost 6 bases, with 11 bases between them. The CDR3 totals 13 residues. In nucleotides, the CDR3 is TGTGCCAGCTTGGGGGATGGTAATTCACCCCTCCACTTT. Amino acid sequence: CASLGDGNSPLHF.

The genes are TRBV4-2 and TRBJ1-3, with a possible D match to TRBD1 (6 bases). Trimming removed 3 bases from V and 7 bases from J, with 16 bases in between. CDR3 length: 15 residues. Germline values: CDR1 LGHNA, CDR2 YNFKEQ. In nucleotides, the CDR3 is TGTGCCAGCAGCCAGATAGACAGGCTGGACAACACCATATATTTT. This sequence encodes CASSQIDRLDNTIYF.